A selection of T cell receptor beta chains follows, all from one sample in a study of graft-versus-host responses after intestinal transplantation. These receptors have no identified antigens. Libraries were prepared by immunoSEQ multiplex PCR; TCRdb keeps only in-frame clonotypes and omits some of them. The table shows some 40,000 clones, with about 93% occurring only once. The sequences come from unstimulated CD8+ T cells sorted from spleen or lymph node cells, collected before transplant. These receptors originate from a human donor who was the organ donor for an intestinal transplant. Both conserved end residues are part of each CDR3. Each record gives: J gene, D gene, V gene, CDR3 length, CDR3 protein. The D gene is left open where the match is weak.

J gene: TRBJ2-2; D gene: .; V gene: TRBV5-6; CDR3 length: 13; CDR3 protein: CASSLGNTGELFF
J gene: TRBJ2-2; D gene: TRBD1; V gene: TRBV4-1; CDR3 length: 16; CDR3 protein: CASSPTQGAHTGELFF
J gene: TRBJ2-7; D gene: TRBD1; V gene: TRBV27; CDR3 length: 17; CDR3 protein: CASRHLELRDRGNEQYF
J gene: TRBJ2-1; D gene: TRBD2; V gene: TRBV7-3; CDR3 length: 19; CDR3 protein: CASSPKGSSGRAPDNEQFF
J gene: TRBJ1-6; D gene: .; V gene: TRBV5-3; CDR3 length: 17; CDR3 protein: CARSPACGVGSDSPLHF
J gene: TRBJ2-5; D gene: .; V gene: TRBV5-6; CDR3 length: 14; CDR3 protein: CASSRMGARETQYF
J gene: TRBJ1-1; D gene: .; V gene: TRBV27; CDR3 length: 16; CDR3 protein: CASSLRSTGQDTEAFF
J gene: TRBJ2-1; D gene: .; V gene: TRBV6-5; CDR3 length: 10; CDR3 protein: CASSNTEQFF
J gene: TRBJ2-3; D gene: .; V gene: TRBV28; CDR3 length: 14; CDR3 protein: CASSSPEYTDTQYF
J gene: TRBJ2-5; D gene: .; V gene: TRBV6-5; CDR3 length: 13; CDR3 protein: CASSYRYQETQYF
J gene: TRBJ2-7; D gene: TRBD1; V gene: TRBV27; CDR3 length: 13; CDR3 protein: CASSPGTDNEQYF
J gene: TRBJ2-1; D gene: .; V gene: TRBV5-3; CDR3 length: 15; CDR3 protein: CARSSGGSGVNEQFF
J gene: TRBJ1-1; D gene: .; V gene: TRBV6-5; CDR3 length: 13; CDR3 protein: CASSYSRRTEAFF
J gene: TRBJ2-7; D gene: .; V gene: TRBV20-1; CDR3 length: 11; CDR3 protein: CSARKLREQYF
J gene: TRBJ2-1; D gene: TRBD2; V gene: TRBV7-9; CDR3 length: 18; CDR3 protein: CASSLELAGGVPYNEQFF
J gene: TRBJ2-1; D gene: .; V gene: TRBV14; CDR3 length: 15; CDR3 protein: CASSQVQSSYNEQFF
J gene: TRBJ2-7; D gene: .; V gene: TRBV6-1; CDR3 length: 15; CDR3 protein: CASTPLAAGTYEQYF
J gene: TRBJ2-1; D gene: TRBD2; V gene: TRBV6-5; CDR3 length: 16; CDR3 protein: CASSYSSTSGNNEQFF
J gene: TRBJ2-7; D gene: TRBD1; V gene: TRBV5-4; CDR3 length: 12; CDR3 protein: CASRETGGEQYF
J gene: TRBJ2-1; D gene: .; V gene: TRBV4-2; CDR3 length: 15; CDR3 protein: CASSQLALSYNEQFF
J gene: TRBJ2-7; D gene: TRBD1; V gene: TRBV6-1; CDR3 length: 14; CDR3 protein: CASRVGQGRYEQYF
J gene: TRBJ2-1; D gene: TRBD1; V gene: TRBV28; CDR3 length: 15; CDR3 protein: CASTRDRQGNNEQFF
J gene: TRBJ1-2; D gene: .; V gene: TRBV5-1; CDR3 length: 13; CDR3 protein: CASASRGFYGYTF
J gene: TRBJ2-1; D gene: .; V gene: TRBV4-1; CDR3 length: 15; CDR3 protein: CASSHAEGGDNEQFF
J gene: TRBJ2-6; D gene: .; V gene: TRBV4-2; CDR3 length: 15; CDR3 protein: CASSPTVSGANVLTF
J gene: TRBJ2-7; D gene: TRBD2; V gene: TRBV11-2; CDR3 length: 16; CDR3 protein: CASILNLAGGSYEQYF
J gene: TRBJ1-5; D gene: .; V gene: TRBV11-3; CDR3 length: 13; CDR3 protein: CASSLDLSRPQHF
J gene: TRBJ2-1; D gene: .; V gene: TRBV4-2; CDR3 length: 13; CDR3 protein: CASSQEAYNEQFF
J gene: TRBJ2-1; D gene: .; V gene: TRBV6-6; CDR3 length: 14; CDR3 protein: CASSYSADGNEQFF
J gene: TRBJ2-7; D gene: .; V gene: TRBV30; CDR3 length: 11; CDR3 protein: CAWTDGYEQYF
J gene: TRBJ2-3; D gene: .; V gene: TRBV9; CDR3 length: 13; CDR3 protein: CASSVGSTDTQYF
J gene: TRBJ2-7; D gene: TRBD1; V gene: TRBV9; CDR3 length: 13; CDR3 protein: CASSVEQGFEQYF
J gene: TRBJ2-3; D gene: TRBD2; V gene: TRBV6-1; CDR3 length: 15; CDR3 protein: CASSEGLAGADTQYF
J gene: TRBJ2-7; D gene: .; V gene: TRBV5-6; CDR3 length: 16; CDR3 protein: CASSSRDFLFSYEQYF
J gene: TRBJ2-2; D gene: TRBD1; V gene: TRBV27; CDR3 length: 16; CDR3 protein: CASSYFDRVSTGELFF
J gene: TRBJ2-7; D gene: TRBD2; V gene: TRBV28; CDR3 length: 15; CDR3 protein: CASSPGLAGESEQYF
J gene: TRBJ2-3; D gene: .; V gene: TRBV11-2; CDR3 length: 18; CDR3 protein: CASSLLIEVGLATDTQYF
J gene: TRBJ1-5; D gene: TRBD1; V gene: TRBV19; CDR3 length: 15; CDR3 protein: CASSIIGQGPQPQHF
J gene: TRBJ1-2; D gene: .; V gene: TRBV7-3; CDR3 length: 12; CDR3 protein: CASSLGDYGYTF
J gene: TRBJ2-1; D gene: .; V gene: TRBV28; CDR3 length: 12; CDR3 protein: CASSLPYNEQFF
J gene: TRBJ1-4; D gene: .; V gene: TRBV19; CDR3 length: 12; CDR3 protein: CASRSDPEKLFF
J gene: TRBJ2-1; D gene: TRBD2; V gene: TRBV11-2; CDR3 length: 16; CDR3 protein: CASSLGVAGDYNEQFF
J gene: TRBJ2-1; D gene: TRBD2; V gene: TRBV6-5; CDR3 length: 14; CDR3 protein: CASSYHGLANEQFF
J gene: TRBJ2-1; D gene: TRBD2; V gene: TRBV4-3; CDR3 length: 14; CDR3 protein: CASSQASGDNEQFF
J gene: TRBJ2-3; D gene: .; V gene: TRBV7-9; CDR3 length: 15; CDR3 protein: CASSLVRERLDTQYF
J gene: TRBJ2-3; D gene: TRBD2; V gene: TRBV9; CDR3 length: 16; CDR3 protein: CASSIRTSGNPDTQYF
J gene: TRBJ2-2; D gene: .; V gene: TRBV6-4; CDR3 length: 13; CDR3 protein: CASSEPGTGELFF
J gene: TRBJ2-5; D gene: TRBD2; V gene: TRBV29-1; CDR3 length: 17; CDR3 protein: CSVEGLVSSRGLGTQYF
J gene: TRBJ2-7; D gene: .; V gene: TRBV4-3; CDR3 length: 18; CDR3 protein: CASSLAHSAAGTSYEQYF